This T cell receptor (beta chain) was captured by sequencing in a study of blood T cell repertoires in COVID-19. As originally analysed: Amplification from reference gene primers served as the basis for estimated nucleated cell counts. The assay was immunoSEQ multiplex PCR, and TCRdb's table has in-frame clones only and misses some. The D gene and trimming were derived from the DNA, and the V and J assignments and clone size from that table. The sample includes 200,000 to 250,000 clones, about 82% of them seen just once. Enrolled during active infection, Seattle patients were then followed longitudinally. V shed 4 bases and J shed 5 bases, with 9 bases lying between them. This CDR3 contains 13 residues. In germline, CDR1 is SGHRS, CDR2 YFSETQ.

The sequenced sample consisted of peripheral blood. This clonotype was obtained from a man in his fifties or sixties with COVID-19, enrolled during active disease. The chain has TRBV5-1 and TRBJ1-4; D remains unclear. The CDR3 DNA reads TGCGCCAGCAGCCGGCAGGAAAATGAAAAACTGTTTTTT. It codes for CASSRQENEKLFF.